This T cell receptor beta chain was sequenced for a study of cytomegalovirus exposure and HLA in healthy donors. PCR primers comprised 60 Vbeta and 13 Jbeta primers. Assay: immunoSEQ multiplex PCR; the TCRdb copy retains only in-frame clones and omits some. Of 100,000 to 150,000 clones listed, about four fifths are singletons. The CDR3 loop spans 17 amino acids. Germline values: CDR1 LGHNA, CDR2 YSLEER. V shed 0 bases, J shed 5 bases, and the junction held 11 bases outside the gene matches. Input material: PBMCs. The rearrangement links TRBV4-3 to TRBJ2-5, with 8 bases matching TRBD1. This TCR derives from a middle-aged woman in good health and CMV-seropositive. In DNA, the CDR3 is TGCGCCAGCAGCCAAGATCCCCGAGGACAGGGTGCCGAGACCCAGTACTTC. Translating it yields CASSQDPRGQGAETQYF.